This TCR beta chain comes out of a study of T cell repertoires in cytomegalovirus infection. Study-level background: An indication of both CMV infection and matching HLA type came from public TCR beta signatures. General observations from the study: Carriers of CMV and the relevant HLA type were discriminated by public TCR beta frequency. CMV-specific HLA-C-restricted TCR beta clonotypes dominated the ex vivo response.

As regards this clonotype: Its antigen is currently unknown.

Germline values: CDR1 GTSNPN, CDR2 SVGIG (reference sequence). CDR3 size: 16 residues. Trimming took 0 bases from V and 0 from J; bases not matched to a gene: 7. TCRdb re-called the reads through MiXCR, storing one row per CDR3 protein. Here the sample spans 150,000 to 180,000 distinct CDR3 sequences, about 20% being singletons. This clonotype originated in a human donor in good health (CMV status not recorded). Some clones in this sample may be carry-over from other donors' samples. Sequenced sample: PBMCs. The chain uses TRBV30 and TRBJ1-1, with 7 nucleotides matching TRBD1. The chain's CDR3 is CAWSVPEDRVNTEAFF. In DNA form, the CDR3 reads TGTGCCTGGAGTGTCCCCGAAGACAGGGTGAACACTGAAGCTTTCTTT. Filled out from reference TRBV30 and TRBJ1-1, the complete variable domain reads SQTIHQWPATLVQPVGSPLSLECTVEGTSNPNLYWYRQAAGRGLQLLFYSVGIGQISSEVPQNLSASRPQDRQFILSSKKLLLSDSGFYLCAWSVPEDRVNTEAFFGQGTRLTVV.